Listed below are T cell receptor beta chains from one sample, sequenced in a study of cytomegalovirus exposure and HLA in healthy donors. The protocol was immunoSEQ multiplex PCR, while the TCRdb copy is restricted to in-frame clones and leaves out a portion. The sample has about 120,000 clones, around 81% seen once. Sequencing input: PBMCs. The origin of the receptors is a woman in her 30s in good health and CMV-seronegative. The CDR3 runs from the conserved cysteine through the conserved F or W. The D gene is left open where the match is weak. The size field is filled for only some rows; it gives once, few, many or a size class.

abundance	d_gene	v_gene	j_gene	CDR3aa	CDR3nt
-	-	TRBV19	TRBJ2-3	CASSLWGLLGDTQYF	TGTGCCAGTAGCCTCTGGGGACTCCTAGGAGATACGCAGTATTTT
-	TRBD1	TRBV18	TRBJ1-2	CASSPRTGGDYGYTF	TGTGCCAGCTCTCCCCGGACAGGGGGTGACTATGGCTACACCTTC
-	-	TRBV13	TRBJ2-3	CASSARQRPGTDTQYF	TGTGCCAGCAGCGCCCGTCAGCGTCCCGGCACAGATACGCAGTATTTT
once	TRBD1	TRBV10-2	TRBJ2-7	CASRAGTGVFYEQYF	TGCGCCAGCAGAGCCGGGACAGGGGTTTTCTACGAGCAGTACTTC
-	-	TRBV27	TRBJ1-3	CASSGPGGNTIYF	TGTGCCAGCTCTGGGCCGGGAGGAAACACCATATATTTT
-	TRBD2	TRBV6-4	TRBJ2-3	CASSRLAGSGTDTQYF	TGTGCCAGCAGTCGCCTAGCGGGAAGTGGCACAGATACGCAGTATTTT
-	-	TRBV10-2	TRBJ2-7	CASRSGSQRYF	TGCGCCAGCAGGTCCGGGAGCCAGCGGTACTTC
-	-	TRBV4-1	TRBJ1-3	CASSQDTDSFSGNTIYF	TGCGCCAGCAGCCAAGATACTGACAGCTTCTCTGGAAACACCATATATTTT
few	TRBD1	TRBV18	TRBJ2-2	CASSPPGQSTGELFF	TGTGCCAGCTCACCACCGGGACAGAGCACCGGGGAGCTGTTTTTT
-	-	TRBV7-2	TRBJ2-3	CASSSARSVTQYF	TGTGCCAGCAGCTCTGCTAGGTCGGTTACGCAGTATTTT
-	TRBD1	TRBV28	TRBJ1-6	CASREQGGYNSPLHF	TGTGCCAGCAGGGAACAGGGGGGGTATAATTCACCCCTCCACTTT
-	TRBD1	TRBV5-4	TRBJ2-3	CASSFVKDRGTDTQYF	TGTGCCAGCAGCTTCGTGAAGGACAGGGGCACAGATACGCAGTATTTT
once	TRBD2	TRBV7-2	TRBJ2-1	CASSSGLAGGQNEQFF	TGTGCCAGCAGCTCCGGACTAGCGGGAGGGCAGAATGAGCAGTTCTTC
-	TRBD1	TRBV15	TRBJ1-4	CATSPQTGQVTNEKLFF	TGTGCCACCAGCCCCCAAACAGGACAGGTTACTAATGAAAAACTGTTTTTT
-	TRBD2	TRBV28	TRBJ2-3	CASRWTSGSVNKDTQYF	TGTGCCAGCAGGTGGACTAGCGGGAGTGTGAATAAAGATACGCAGTATTTT
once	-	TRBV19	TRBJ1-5	CASSKEDQPQHF	TGTGCCAGCTCGAAGGAGGATCAGCCCCAGCATTTT
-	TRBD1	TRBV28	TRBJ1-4	CASTKAGTGLPTNEKLFF	TGTGCCAGCACGAAAGCCGGGACAGGGCTTCCAACTAATGAAAAACTGTTTTTT
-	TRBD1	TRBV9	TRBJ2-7	CASSVQGASYEQYF	TGTGCCAGCAGCGTTCAGGGGGCGAGCTACGAGCAGTACTTC
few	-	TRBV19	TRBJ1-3	CASRTGGNTIYF	TGTGCCAGTAGAACAGGCGGAAACACCATATATTTT
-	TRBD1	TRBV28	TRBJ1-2	CASSLGTDYGYTF	TGTGCCAGCAGTTTAGGGACAGATTATGGCTACACCTTC
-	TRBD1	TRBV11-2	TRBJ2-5	CASSLVLGTAQETQYF	TGTGCCAGCAGCTTAGTACTCGGGACAGCACAAGAGACCCAGTACTTC
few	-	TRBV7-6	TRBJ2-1	CASSPPDRTNNEQFF	TGTGCCAGCAGCCCCCCGGACAGAACTAACAATGAGCAGTTCTTC
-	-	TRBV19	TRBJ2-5	CASSMGQIETQYF	TGTGCCAGTAGTATGGGCCAAATAGAGACCCAGTACTTC
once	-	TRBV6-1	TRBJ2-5	CASSGLQRETQYF	TGTGCCAGCTCCGGACTACAGAGGGAGACCCAGTACTTC
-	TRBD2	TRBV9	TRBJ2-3	CASTTGTSGSGADTQYF	TGTGCCAGCACCACCGGGACTAGCGGGAGCGGGGCAGATACGCAGTATTTT
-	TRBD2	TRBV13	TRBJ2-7	CASSLGRLIAGEPYEQYF	TGTGCCAGCAGCTTAGGTCGTTTAATAGCGGGAGAGCCCTACGAGCAGTACTTC
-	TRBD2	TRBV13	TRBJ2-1	CASSFPTSGGNEQFF	TGTGCCAGCAGCTTTCCTACTAGCGGAGGCAATGAGCAGTTCTTC
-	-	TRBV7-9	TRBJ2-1	CASSLVTSLKARNEQFF	TGTGCCAGCAGCTTAGTAACTAGCTTAAAGGCTCGCAATGAGCAGTTCTTC
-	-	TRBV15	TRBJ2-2	CATSRVLGGELFF	TGTGCCACCAGCAGAGTTCTCGGCGGGGAGCTGTTTTTT
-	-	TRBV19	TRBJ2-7	CASSITYDALRREQYF	TGTGCCAGTAGTATAACTTATGACGCGCTCCGGCGGGAGCAGTACTTC
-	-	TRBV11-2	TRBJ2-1	CASSLGGGGYNEQFF	TGTGCCAGCAGCTTAGGGGGAGGTGGGTACAATGAGCAGTTCTTC
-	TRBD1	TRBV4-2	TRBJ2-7	CASSQDGAPGTGVYEQYF	TGTGCCAGCAGCCAAGATGGGGCCCCCGGGACAGGGGTTTACGAGCAGTACTTC
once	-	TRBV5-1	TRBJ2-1	CASSKGLGHEQFF	TGCGCCAGCAGCAAGGGACTGGGGCATGAGCAGTTCTTC
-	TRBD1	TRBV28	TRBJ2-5	CVSSLRQGAQTQYF	TGTGTCAGCAGTTTACGGCAGGGGGCGCAGACCCAGTACTTC
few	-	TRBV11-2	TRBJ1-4	CASSWGGSREKLFF	TGTGCCAGCAGCTGGGGGGGGAGTCGTGAAAAACTGTTTTTT
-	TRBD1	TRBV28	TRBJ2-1	CASGTGTATEYNEQFF	TGTGCCAGCGGGACCGGGACAGCCACCGAATACAATGAGCAGTTCTTC
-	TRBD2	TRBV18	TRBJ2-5	CASSPHRPGAGVQETQYF	TGTGCCAGCTCACCCCACCGTCCGGGAGCGGGGGTACAAGAGACCCAGTACTTC
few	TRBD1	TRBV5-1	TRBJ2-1	CASSLEQQGALRSYNEQFF	TGCGCCAGCAGCTTGGAGCAACAGGGGGCGCTTCGGTCCTACAATGAGCAGTTCTTC
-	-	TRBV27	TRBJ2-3	CASSFGISTDTQYF	TGTGCCAGCAGTTTCGGGATTAGCACAGATACGCAGTATTTT
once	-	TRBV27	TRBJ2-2	CASTRVGTKSEHLTGELFF	TGTGCCAGCACAAGAGTCGGAACTAAGTCGGAACACTTGACCGGGGAGCTGTTTTTT
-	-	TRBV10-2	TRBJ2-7	CASSEGGYEQYF	TGCGCCAGCAGTGAAGGAGGGTACGAGCAGTACTTC
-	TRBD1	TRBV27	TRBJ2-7	CASSYSGTGGPYEQYF	TGTGCCAGCAGTTACTCCGGGACAGGGGGCCCCTACGAGCAGTACTTC
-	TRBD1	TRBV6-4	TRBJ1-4	CASSEQGAPGEKLFF	TGTGCCAGCAGTGAACAGGGGGCGCCGGGTGAAAAACTGTTTTTT
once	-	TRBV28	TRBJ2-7	CASRNRVHQAGYEQYF	TGTGCCAGCAGGAACAGAGTCCATCAAGCAGGATACGAGCAGTACTTC
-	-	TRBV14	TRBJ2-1	CASSEYNEQFF	TGTGCCAGTAGCGAGTACAATGAGCAGTTCTTC
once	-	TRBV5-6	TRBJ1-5	CASSLGQTNQPQHF	TGTGCCAGCAGCTTGGGACAGACCAATCAGCCCCAGCATTTT
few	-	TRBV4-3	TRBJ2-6	CASSQDSGLGANVLTF	TGCGCCAGCAGCCAAGATTCAGGGCTTGGGGCCAACGTCCTGACTTTC
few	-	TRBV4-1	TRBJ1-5	CASSQDSGGLNQPQHF	TGCGCCAGCAGCCAAGATAGCGGGGGCCTCAATCAGCCCCAGCATTTT
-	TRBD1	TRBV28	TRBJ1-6	CAGNRGLRNSPLHF	TGTGCCGGGAACAGGGGACTCAGAAATTCACCCCTCCACTTT
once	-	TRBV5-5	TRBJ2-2	CASSGEGVFGELFF	TGTGCCAGCAGCGGGGAAGGGGTCTTCGGGGAGCTGTTTTTT
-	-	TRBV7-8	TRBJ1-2	CASSLGTGRGYTF	TGTGCCAGCAGCTTAGGGACGGGAAGGGGCTACACCTTC
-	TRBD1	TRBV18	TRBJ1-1	CASSSGTVGQMNTEAFF	TGTGCCAGCTCATCTGGGACAGTGGGGCAGATGAACACTGAAGCTTTCTTT
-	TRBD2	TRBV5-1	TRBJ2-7	CASSLWAGEWGEQYF	TGCGCCAGCAGCTTGTGGGCGGGAGAATGGGGCGAGCAGTACTTC
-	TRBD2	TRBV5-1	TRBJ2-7	CASRPLAGDEQYF	TGCGCCAGCAGACCCCTAGCGGGGGACGAGCAGTACTTC
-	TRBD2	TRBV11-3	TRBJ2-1	CASSLVTGGPNEQFF	TGTGCCAGCAGCTTAGTGACGGGAGGCCCCAATGAGCAGTTCTTC
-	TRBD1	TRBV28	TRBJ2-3	CASSSDRGGTDTQYF	TGTGCCAGCAGTTCCGACAGGGGAGGCACAGATACGCAGTATTTT
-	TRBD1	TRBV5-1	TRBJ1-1	CASSFGQGASNTEAFF	TGCGCCAGCAGTTTTGGACAGGGGGCTAGTAACACTGAAGCTTTCTTT
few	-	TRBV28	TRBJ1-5	CASSLPGDQPQHF	TGTGCCAGCAGTTTACCCGGAGATCAGCCCCAGCATTTT